Below are 3 T cell receptor beta chains sequenced from a single sample in a study of T-cell memory formation after mild COVID-19. TCRdb used MiXCR to reprocess the 5' RACE reads, holding one entry per CDR3 protein. The sample contains around 180,000 distinct CDR3 sequences, 16% of which appear only once. Sequencing used PBMCs or a T cell subset sorted from them (not recorded which). These receptors were collected from an adult woman who had mild COVID-19 (a few samples of this study predate the infection). Cell type and time point are not known.

This rearrangement joins TRBV28 to TRBJ2-2, with no clear D. The CDR3 runs 14 residues. Trimming removed 6 bases at V and 1 base at J, with 9 bases between. Germline lookup yields CDR1 MDHEN and CDR2 SYDVKM. Here the CDR3 DNA reads TGTGCCAGCAGAACCTACAAGAACACCGGGGAGCTGTTTTTT. Translated: CASRTYKNTGELFF.

The chain is built from TRBV5-1 and TRBJ2-5, with 7 bases aligning to TRBD1. Trimming removed 2 bases from V and 5 bases from J; junction bases left unmatched: 6. The germline gives CDR1 SGHRS, CDR2 YFSETQ. This CDR3 region has 14 residues. The CDR3 DNA reads as TGCGCCAGCAGCTTACAGGGGTCTCGGGAGACCCAGTACTTC. Translating it yields CASSLQGSRETQYF.

This clonotype was counted between two and nine times. The chain links TRBV20-1 to TRBJ1-1, with a weak D call TRBD1 (6 bases). CDR1 and CDR2 from the germline V gene are DFQATT and SNEGSKA (reference sequence). V shed 3 bases and J shed 0 bases, with 14 bases lying between them. The CDR3 contains 15 residues. CDR3 sequence reads: CSASGGGDLNTEAFF. CDR3 DNA: TGCAGTGCTAGTGGAGGGGGAGACCTGAACACTGAAGCTTTCTTT.